These 3 T cell receptor beta chains were all obtained from the same sample, sequenced in a study of identical twins. One entry per CDR3 protein, called by TCRdb with MiXCR from the 5' RACE reads. The sample carries 650,000 to 800,000 distinct CDR3 sequences, 8% to 9% recorded once. This sample also appeared in a second study, on yellow fever vaccine responses in identical twins.

Sample: PBMCs. Receptors were obtained from a woman aged 18-35 years in good health.

This clonotype turned up a few times. The gene calls are TRBV28 and TRBJ1-6; 10 bases map to TRBD1. The CDR3 runs 15 residues. V trimming: 6 bases; J trimming: 6 bases; junction bases outside the gene matches: 5. Germline V gene data show CDR1 as MDHEN and CDR2 as SYDVKM. The CDR3 DNA reads as TGTGCCAGCAGCGGGGGACAGGGGCCTAATTCACCCCTCCACTTT. Its protein product is CASSGGQGPNSPLHF.

The chain uses TRBV4-2 and TRBJ2-1; TRBD2 is a possible D gene (5 bases). V lost 0 bases, J lost 4 bases, and 13 bases lay in between. CDR3 length: 16 residues. Germline CDR1 and CDR2: LGHNA and YNFKEQ. For the CDR3, the DNA is TGTGCCAGCAGCCAAGATGGGAGAGGAGTGTACAATGAGCAGTTCTTC. This encodes CASSQDGRGVYNEQFF.

This clonotype was counted ten times or more. V and J are TRBV29-1 and TRBJ2-1, with 13 bases matching TRBD2. CDR1 SQVTM and CDR2 ANQGSEA come from the germline V gene. The CDR3 sequence is 13 residues long. Trimming took 6 bases from V and 9 from J; bases not matched to a gene: 5. The CDR3 DNA reads as TGCAGCGTAGGACTAGCGGGAGCAGGTGAGCAGTTCTTC. This sequence encodes CSVGLAGAGEQFF.